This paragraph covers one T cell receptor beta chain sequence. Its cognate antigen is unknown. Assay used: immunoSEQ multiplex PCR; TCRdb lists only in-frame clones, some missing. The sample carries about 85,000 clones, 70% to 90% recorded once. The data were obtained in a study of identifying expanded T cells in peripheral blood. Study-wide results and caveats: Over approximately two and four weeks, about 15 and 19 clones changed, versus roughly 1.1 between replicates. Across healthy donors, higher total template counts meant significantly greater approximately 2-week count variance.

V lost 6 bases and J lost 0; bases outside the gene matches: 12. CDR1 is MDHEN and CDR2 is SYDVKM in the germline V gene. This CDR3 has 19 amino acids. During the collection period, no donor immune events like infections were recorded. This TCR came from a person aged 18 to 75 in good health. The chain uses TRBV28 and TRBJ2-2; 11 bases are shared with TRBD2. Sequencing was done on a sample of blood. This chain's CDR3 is CASSPLAGARRANTGELFF. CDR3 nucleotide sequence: TGTGCCAGCAGCCCACTAGCGGGAGCCCGCCGAGCGAACACCGGGGAGCTGTTTTTT.